A single sample is the source of the 25 T cell receptor beta chains below, sequenced in a study of blood T cell repertoires in COVID-19. The method was immunoSEQ multiplex PCR; TCRdb's version includes in-frame clones alone and lacks a portion of them. The sample shows some 420,000 clones, 85% to 90% of them seen only once. The specimen was PBMCs or T cells enriched from blood (not recorded which). These receptors were obtained from a man aged 25 to 40 who had recovered from COVID-19.

The rearrangement joins TRBV5-4 to TRBJ2-3; 8 nucleotides line up with TRBD2. The CDR3 contains 15 residues. The germline gives CDR1 SGHNT, CDR2 YYREEE (reference sequence). V trimming: 6 bases; J trimming: 0 bases; junction bases outside the gene matches: 6. The CDR3 coding sequence is TGTGCCAGCATGACGGGGGGGACGAGCACAGATACGCAGTATTTT. This translates into CASMTGGTSTDTQYF.

The chain employs TRBV9 and TRBJ1-2; tentatively, D is TRBD1 (6 bases). CDR1 SGDLS and CDR2 YYNGEE come from the germline V gene. The CDR3 sequence is 17 residues long. V dropped 5 bases and J dropped 7 bases, with 27 bases sitting between them. The CDR3 here is CASRTPGLRARGSGYTF. The CDR3, as DNA: TGTGCCAGCAGAACACCGGGATTACGAGCTAGGGGGAGTGGCTACACCTTC.

This chain uses TRBV7-6 with TRBJ1-4, with TRBD1 matching over 9 bases. The CDR3 length is 14 residues. V was pared by 3 bases and J by 8 bases, with 4 bases of the junction left unmatched. The germline gives CDR1 SGHVS, CDR2 FNYEAQ. This CDR3 is CASSLDRGVEKLFF. In DNA, the CDR3 is TGTGCCAGCAGCTTGGACAGGGGAGTGGAAAAACTGTTTTTT.

V usage is TRBV2 and J usage is TRBJ1-5; TRBD1 matches at 7 bases. Germline CDR1 SNHLY, CDR2 FYNNEI. The CDR3 is made up of 16 amino acids. Germline trimming cut 0 bases from V and 4 bases from J; bases unmatched to any gene: 6. This chain's CDR3 is CASSEAWTGGNQPQHF. For the CDR3, the DNA is TGTGCCAGCAGTGAAGCATGGACAGGAGGTAATCAGCCCCAGCATTTT.

This rearrangement joins TRBV15 to TRBJ1-6; D is possibly TRBD1 (5 bases). Germline V gene sequence: CDR1 LNHNV, CDR2 YYDKDF (reference sequence). V lost 1 base and J lost 9, with 10 bases in between. The CDR3 has 14 residues. The CDR3 here is CATSRGQGFSPLHF. CDR3 nucleotides: TGTGCCACCAGCAGAGGTCAGGGATTTTCACCCCTCCACTTT.

The chain has TRBV5-5 and TRBJ1-5; unclear D gene. This CDR3 contains 17 residues. Trimming left V 2 bases short and J 0 bases short, with 15 bases between. Germline V CDR1 and CDR2: SGHKS, YYEKEE (reference sequence). The CDR3 DNA sequence: TGTGCCAGCAGCTTATCCGGCGGGATTTATAGCAATCAGCCCCAGCATTTT. This sequence encodes CASSLSGGIYSNQPQHF.

As for this clone: Additional DNA sequences in this sample encode the identical CDR3. The chain joins TRBV18 to TRBJ2-7; 11 bases fit TRBD1. The germline V gene has CDR1 KGHSH and CDR2 LQKENI. The CDR3 has 14 amino acids. The V and J ends lost 2 bases and 7 bases, in that order; junction bases with no gene match: 4. CDR3 sequence (DNA): TGTGCCAGCTCACCAGGGACAGGGGGGCGTGAGCAGTACTTC. It encodes CASSPGTGGREQYF.

Here the CDR3 reads CASSLTTSVSYSYNEQFF. DNA for the CDR3: TGCGCCAGCAGCCTTACAACTAGCGTATCTTACTCCTACAATGAGCAGTTCTTC. The V gene is TRBV5-1, the J gene TRBJ2-1, with TRBD2 identical over 7 bases. The CDR3 totals 18 residues. Trimming at V came to 4 bases and at J to 0 bases, leaving 13 bases not matched to a gene. Germline loops: CDR1 SGHRS, CDR2 YFSETQ.

The rearrangement uses TRBV2 and TRBJ1-1; 8 bases line up with TRBD1. V trimming: 8 bases; J trimming: 5 bases; junction bases outside the gene matches: 13. The V gene's germline CDR1 is SNHLY and CDR2 FYNNEI. CDR3 length equals 15 residues. CDR3 in amino acids: CASHFLPQGATEAFF. The CDR3 coding sequence is TGTGCCAGCCACTTCTTGCCCCAGGGGGCAACTGAAGCTTTCTTT.

The chain uses TRBV18 and TRBJ2-7; TRBD1 aligns across 9 bases. This CDR3 has 15 residues. V was pared by 3 bases and J by 4 bases, with 7 bases of the junction left unmatched. Germline V gene sequence: CDR1 KGHSH, CDR2 LQKENI. Here the CDR3 DNA reads TGTGCCAGCTCACCGCGGGACAGGGAATTTTACGAGCAGTACTTC. As protein: CASSPRDREFYEQYF.

The chain carries TRBV12-2 and TRBJ2-7; TRBD2 is taken as the D call from the table, unchecked against the DNA. TRBV12-2 is a listed pseudogene. This CDR3 is 16 amino acids long. The CDR3 protein is CASRSARASEECEQYF. The CDR3 DNA follows: TGTGCAAGTCGCTCGGCTAGGGCTTCGGAGGAATGCGAGCAGTACTTC.

This chain connects TRBV7-2 to TRBJ2-1, with 13 bases fitting TRBD2. CDR1 and CDR2 from the germline V gene are SGHTA and FQGNSA. V dropped 6 bases and J dropped 7; count of bases not matched to a gene: 3. The CDR3 is 14 residues long. CDR3: CASRGLAGINEQFF. CDR3 coding DNA: TGTGCCAGCAGGGGACTAGCGGGAATAAATGAGCAGTTCTTC.

The chain recombines TRBV7-3 with TRBJ2-1, with D maybe TRBD2 (5 bases). V lost 2 bases, J lost 6 bases, and 11 bases lay in between. Looked up from germline, CDR1 is SGHTA and CDR2 is FQGTGA. This CDR3 contains 14 residues. The CDR3 nucleotides read TGTGCCAGCAGCTTATTGGCGGGCCTCAATGAGCAGTTCTTC. Its translation is CASSLLAGLNEQFF. The full variable domain, with the rest looked up from reference TRBV7-3 and TRBJ2-1, is GAGVSQTPSNKVTEKGKYVELRCDPISGHTALYWYRQSLGQGPEFLIYFQGTGAADDSGLPNDRFFAVRPEGSVSTLKIQRTERGDSAVYLCASSLLAGLNEQFFGPGTRLTVL.

This chain joins TRBV27 and TRBJ1-2, with TRBD1 matching over 12 bases. The V and J ends lost 4 bases and 6 bases, in that order; junction bases with no gene match: 3. The CDR3 covers 14 residues. Germline CDR1 is MNHEY and CDR2 is SMNVEV (reference sequence). The CDR3 region has the DNA TGTGCCAGCAGTTCCCGGGACAGGGGGCATGGCTACACCTTC. Amino acid sequence: CASSSRDRGHGYTF.

The chain joins TRBV7-8 to TRBJ2-7; D is uncertain. V was shortened by 5 bases and J by 1 base, with 12 bases between the two germline ends. CDR1 and CDR2 (germline): SGHVS, FQNEAQ. CDR3 length: 14 residues. The CDR3 nucleotides are TGTGCCAGCAGCGCGGCGGTCCAATCCTACGAGCAGTACTTC. Its translation is CASSAAVQSYEQYF.

This chain connects TRBV6-4 to TRBJ2-7; 12 bases map to TRBD2. The CDR3 sequence is 16 residues long. Per the germline V gene, CDR1 is MRHNA and CDR2 is SNTAGT. Trimming took 7 bases from V and 6 from J; bases not matched to a gene: 13. The CDR3 DNA follows: TGTGCCAGCAAGGTATCGACTAGCGGGAGACGGAGCGAGCAGTACTTC. Residues: CASKVSTSGRRSEQYF.

The V and J genes are TRBV19 and TRBJ2-7, with 9 bases identical to TRBD1. This CDR3 contains 15 residues. Germline CDR1 and CDR2: LNHDA and SQIVND (reference sequence). The J segment lost 4 bases and the V segment lost 1 base, leaving 5 bases of the junction unmatched. As DNA, the CDR3 is TGTGCCAGTAGTATAGCAGGACAGGGGTGGTACGAGCAGTACTTC. Its protein product is CASSIAGQGWYEQYF.

The gene calls are TRBV23-1 and TRBJ1-5; tentative D call: TRBD1 (5 bases). TRBV23-1 is flagged as an ORF with uncertain function. CDR3 length: 16 amino acids. Trimming cost V 0 bases and J 4 bases, with 13 bases left between them. In nucleotides, the CDR3 is TGCGCCAGCAGTCAATCGTTTTACCGGGGGAATCAGCCCCAGCATTTT. It yields the protein CASSQSFYRGNQPQHF.

The chain is built from TRBV27 and TRBJ2-7, with a possible D match to TRBD2 (6 bases). The CDR3 has 11 residues. Per the germline V gene, CDR1 is MNHEY and CDR2 is SMNVEV (reference sequence). V was trimmed by 10 bases and J by 4 bases, leaving 11 bases between them. The DNA of the CDR3 is TGTGCCACTGGGGGGAGTTACGAGCAGTACTTC. It is translated as CATGGSYEQYF.

This clone has only a few counts. This rearrangement joins TRBV5-1 to TRBJ2-2, with a possible D match to TRBD1 (6 bases). The V and J ends lost 6 bases and 1 base respectively, with 13 bases between them. Per the germline V gene, CDR1 is SGHRS and CDR2 is YFSETQ. The CDR3 sequence is 15 residues long. CDR3 sequence reads: CASTAKTGNTGELFF. The CDR3 DNA sequence: TGCGCCAGCACAGCTAAGACAGGGAACACCGGGGAGCTGTTTTTT.

The chain is built from TRBV10-1 and TRBJ2-2; maybe TRBD1 (5 bases). V shed 4 bases and J shed 1 base, with 7 bases lying between them. The CDR3 has 14 amino acids. The germline gives CDR1 WNHNN, CDR2 SYGVQD (reference sequence). CDR3 in amino acids: CASSGQLNTGELFF. The CDR3 DNA follows: TGCGCCAGCAGTGGACAGCTGAACACCGGGGAGCTGTTTTTT.

CDR3 bases: TGTGCCAGCAGCTTAGCGCACACTAGCGGGAGTTTCGGTGAGCAGTTCTTC. Amino acids: CASSLAHTSGSFGEQFF. This chain links TRBV7-6 with TRBJ2-1; 11 bases map to TRBD2. The length of the CDR3 is 17 residues. Germline-derived CDR1 and CDR2 are SGHVS and FNYEAQ. J lost 9 bases, V lost 0 bases, and 10 bases had no gene match.

The chain recombines TRBV6-2 or TRBV6-3 with TRBJ2-7, with 9 bases fitting TRBD1. This CDR3 has 15 residues. Germline V CDR1 and CDR2: MNHEY, SVGEGT. J was trimmed by 3 bases and V by 6 bases; bases with no gene match: 9. The CDR3 region has the DNA TGTGCCAGCAGCCCGAGGGGGACAGGGTACTACGAGCAGTACTTC. The encoded protein is CASSPRGTGYYEQYF.

The chain combines TRBV27 with TRBJ1-1; D might be TRBD1 (5 bases). Looked up from germline, CDR1 is MNHEY and CDR2 is SMNVEV (reference sequence). V was pared by 4 bases and J by 4 bases, with 16 bases between. This CDR3 comprises 15 residues. CDR3 sequence (DNA): TGTGCCAGCAGTTCCCGTGGGGGGGGTGTCACTGAAGCTTTCTTT. Protein product: CASSSRGGGVTEAFF.

The chain uses TRBV28 and TRBJ2-7, with 9 bases aligning to TRBD2. Germline assignment: CDR1 MDHEN and CDR2 SYDVKM. CDR3 length: 14 amino acids. The junction had 3 bases not matched to a gene; V was cut back by 3 bases and J by 3 bases. Written as DNA, the CDR3 is TGTGCCAGCAGTTTTGAGCGGGAGGTCTACGAGCAGTACTTC. This encodes CASSFEREVYEQYF.